These 24 T cell receptor beta chains were sequenced from one sample in a study of identifying expanded T cells in peripheral blood (dated by TCRdb to about 2019). Library creation used the immunoSEQ multiplex PCR assay. This immuneACCESS table, as held by TCRdb, lists in-frame sequences with V and J called but not all clones. Of the missing ones, under half trace to an unresolved V gene in checked studies; the others have no known cause. In all, the sample holds 75,000 to 95,000 clones, and about 89% of those were seen once. The ten largest clones add up to around 2.8% of the sample. Sequenced: blood. These TCRs come from a person aged 18 to 75 in good health.

The chain links TRBV7-9 to TRBJ2-2; perhaps TRBD2 as D (5 bases). This CDR3 has 17 residues. The germline V gene has CDR1 SEHNR and CDR2 FQNEAQ (reference sequence). Deletions cut 1 base from V and 1 base from J, with 13 bases between. The CDR3 DNA follows: TGTGCCAGCAGCTTAGGGTCAGGACTGGTGAACACCGGGGAGCTGTTTTTT. Translation gives CASSLGSGLVNTGELFF.

This clone showed up just a few times. The rearrangement joins TRBV5-6 to TRBJ1-5; TRBD1 agrees at 7 bases. The CDR3 length is 14 residues. From germline, CDR1 is SGHDT and CDR2 YYEEEE. The V gene end was trimmed by 5 bases and the J gene end by 3 bases; junction bases not matched to a gene: 5. The CDR3 nucleotides read TGTGCCAGCAGGAAACAGGGGATCAATCAGCCCCAGCATTTT. Amino acid sequence: CASRKQGINQPQHF.

The chain links TRBV27 to TRBJ2-3; D is uncertain. V gave up 4 bases and J gave up 2 bases, with 10 bases separating them. The germline V gene has CDR1 MNHEY and CDR2 SMNVEV (reference sequence). CDR3 length equals 14 residues. The CDR3 protein is CASSSFGPTDTQYF. The CDR3 DNA sequence: TGTGCCAGCAGTTCTTTTGGACCCACAGATACGCAGTATTTT.

This clone was picked up one time. V usage is TRBV5-8 and J usage is TRBJ1-2; D unresolved. The CDR3 is 11 residues long. With 2 bases removed from V and 8 bases from J, the gap between germline ends came to 7 bases. Germline V CDR1 and CDR2: SGHTS, YDEGEE. The CDR3: CASSFRGGYTF. DNA of the CDR3: TGTGCCAGCAGCTTTAGAGGCGGCTACACCTTC.

In DNA form, the CDR3 reads TGTGCCAGCAGCCCAGGGGTTTACAATGAGCAGTTCTTC. Translated: CASSPGVYNEQFF. The chain carries TRBV11-1 and TRBJ2-1; D is possibly TRBD1 (6 bases). This CDR3 has 13 residues. Trimming cost V 5 bases and J 4 bases, with 9 bases left between them. Germline V gene sequence: CDR1 SGHAT, CDR2 FQDESV (reference sequence).

The V call is TRBV5-1, the J call TRBJ2-2; 9 nucleotides agree with TRBD2. The CDR3 is 17 residues long. Germline V gene lookup returns CDR1 SGHRS and CDR2 YFSETQ. The V gene end was trimmed by 1 base and the J gene end by 0 bases; junction bases not matched to a gene: 4. CDR3 in DNA: TGCGCCAGCAGCTTGAGGAGCGGGAGGCCGAACACCGGGGAGCTGTTTTTT. Its protein product is CASSLRSGRPNTGELFF.

V is TRBV5-6 and J is TRBJ2-6; D is perhaps TRBD1 or TRBD2 (5 bases each). CDR3 length equals 15 residues. Germline CDR1 reads SGHDT; CDR2 reads YYEEEE. V lost 4 bases and J lost 2, with 10 bases in between. The CDR3 region has the DNA TGTGCCAGCAGCCCCGGGACGACTGGGGCCAACGTCCTGACTTTC. Its protein is CASSPGTTGANVLTF.

This rearrangement joins TRBV7-2 to TRBJ2-5; 9 bases are shared with TRBD2. The CDR3 sequence is 15 residues long. Germline CDR1 reads SGHTA; CDR2 reads FQGNSA. V shed 3 bases, J shed 5 bases, and the junction held 7 bases outside the gene matches. CDR3 nucleotides: TGTGCCAGCAGCTTCGGTTCACTAGCGGGCGAGACCCAGTACTTC. Protein: CASSFGSLAGETQYF. The full variable domain, rest sourced from reference TRBV7-2 and TRBJ2-5, is GAGVSQSPSNKVTEKGKDVELRCDPISGHTALYWYRQSLGQGLEFLIYFQGNSAPDKSGLPSDRFSAERTGGSVSTLTIQRTQQEDSAVYLCASSFGSLAGETQYFGPGTRLLVL.

The gene calls are TRBV28 and TRBJ1-4, with D perhaps TRBD1 (6 bases). The CDR3 runs to 15 residues. V lost 3 bases and J lost 7, with 15 bases in between. CDR1 is MDHEN and CDR2 is SYDVKM in the germline V gene. The CDR3 region is CASSLAQGIGEKLFF. The CDR3 DNA reads TGTGCCAGCAGTTTGGCACAGGGTATAGGTGAAAAACTGTTTTTT.

The V call is TRBV7-6, the J call TRBJ2-7; D perhaps matches TRBD1 (6 bases). Trimming removed 2 bases at V and 6 bases at J, with 17 bases between. This CDR3 comprises 15 residues. In germline, CDR1 is SGHVS, CDR2 FNYEAQ. CDR3 loop: CASSLPGQPLPEQYF. CDR3 coding DNA: TGTGCCAGCAGCTTACCGGGACAACCCCTGCCCGAGCAGTACTTC. Full variable domain (missing parts from reference TRBV7-6 and TRBJ2-7): GAGVSQSPRYKVTKRGQDVALRCDPISGHVSLYWYRQALGQGPEFLTYFNYEAQQDKSGLPNDRFSAERPEGSISTLTIQRTEQRDSAMYRCASSLPGQPLPEQYFGPGTRLTVT.

The chain has TRBV6-5 and TRBJ1-2; TRBD1 agrees at 8 bases. This CDR3 contains 14 residues. Per germline, CDR1 MNHEY and CDR2 SVGAGI. Unmatched junction bases numbered 2, after V lost 2 bases and J lost 3 bases. As DNA, the CDR3 is TGTGCCAGCAGTTACGTGACAGGGGACTATGGCTACACCTTC. This encodes CASSYVTGDYGYTF.

The chain carries TRBV7-8 and TRBJ2-7, with 9 nucleotides matching TRBD2. The CDR3 runs to 15 residues. The trim removed 2 bases at V and 2 bases at J, leaving 4 bases unmatched. In germline, CDR1 is SGHVS, CDR2 FQNEAQ. In DNA, the CDR3 is TGTGCCAGCAGCTTATTAGCGGGAGTCACCTACGAGCAGTACTTC. Residues: CASSLLAGVTYEQYF.

The chain links TRBV13 to TRBJ2-7, with 8 positions matching TRBD1. Germline trimming cut 5 bases from V and 0 bases from J; bases unmatched to any gene: 6. Germline CDR1 reads PRHDT; CDR2 reads FYEKMQ (reference sequence). CDR3 length: 15 amino acids. The CDR3, as DNA: TGTGCCAGCAGCACAAGGACAGGGAGCTCCTACGAGCAGTACTTC. It codes for CASSTRTGSSYEQYF.

The J gene is TRBJ1-1, the V gene TRBV29-1; D uncertain. Trimming removed 3 bases from V and 2 bases from J, with 10 bases in between. The CDR3 is made up of 13 amino acids. Looked up from germline, CDR1 is SQVTM and CDR2 is ANQGSEA. The CDR3 bases are TGCAGCGTTGATGTGGGCGTCAACACTGAAGCTTTCTTT. Protein: CSVDVGVNTEAFF.

V usage is TRBV11-2 and J usage is TRBJ1-1; possibly TRBD1 for D (5 bases). The germline V gene has CDR1 SGHAT and CDR2 FQNNGV. V was cut by 2 bases and J by 2 bases, with 9 bases left in between. This CDR3 is 14 amino acids long. The CDR3 DNA reads as TGTGCCAGCAGCTTATTGGGGACCAACACTGAAGCTTTCTTT. Its protein product is CASSLLGTNTEAFF.

Here the CDR3 DNA reads TGCGCCAGCAGCCAAAATCCGAGGGGACAGGTTATTGCTGGCTACACCTTC. Amino acids: CASSQNPRGQVIAGYTF. This chain joins TRBV4-3 and TRBJ1-2; 8 bases line up with TRBD1. Trimming cost V 2 bases and J 7 bases; bases outside gene matches: 15. The length of the CDR3 is 17 residues. Per the germline V gene, CDR1 is LGHNA and CDR2 is YSLEER.

This chain joins TRBV19 and TRBJ2-7; the match to TRBD1 covers 9 bases. V lost 3 bases and J lost 4; bases outside the gene matches: 7. Germline values: CDR1 LNHDA, CDR2 SQIVND (reference sequence). The CDR3 is 15 residues long. CDR3 in amino acids: CASSISGTGLYEQYF. The CDR3 DNA reads TGTGCCAGTAGTATCTCCGGGACAGGGTTATACGAGCAGTACTTC.

The rearrangement uses TRBV27 and TRBJ2-1, with D maybe TRBD1 (5 bases). CDR1 MNHEY and CDR2 SMNVEV come from the germline V gene (reference sequence). This CDR3 is 11 amino acids long. CDR3 sequence reads: CARGAYNEQFF. The CDR3 bases are TGTGCTAGGGGTGCCTACAATGAGCAGTTCTTC.

This rearrangement joins TRBV28 to TRBJ2-1, with TRBD2 identical over 7 bases. The germline gives CDR1 MDHEN, CDR2 SYDVKM. With 4 bases clipped from V and 3 bases from J, the junction kept 3 bases outside the gene matches. The CDR3 sequence is 14 residues long. The CDR3 DNA reads TGTGCCAGCAGTTGGGCGGGAGTCTACAATGAGCAGTTCTTC. This codes for CASSWAGVYNEQFF. The full variable domain, completed using reference TRBV28 and TRBJ2-1, is DVKVTQSSRYLVKRTGEKVFLECVQDMDHENMFWYRQDPGLGLRLIYFSYDVKMKEKGDIPEGYSVSREKKERFSLILESASTNQTSMYLCASSWAGVYNEQFFGPGTRLTVL.

This rearrangement joins TRBV5-1 to TRBJ2-7, with D perhaps matching TRBD2 (5 bases). From germline, CDR1 is SGHRS and CDR2 YFSETQ. V lost 0 bases and J lost 2, with 12 bases in between. This CDR3 comprises 15 residues. The CDR3 bases are TGCGCCAGCAGCTTGGATGGAGGCATAACCTACGAGCAGTACTTC. Protein sequence: CASSLDGGITYEQYF. Together with reference TRBV5-1 and TRBJ2-7, the CDR3 gives the full variable domain: KAGVTQTPRYLIKTRGQQVTLSCSPISGHRSVSWYQQTPGQGLQFLFEYFSETQRNKGNFPGRFSGRQFSNSRSEMNVSTLELGDSALYLCASSLDGGITYEQYFGPGTRLTVT.

The V and J genes are TRBV7-2 and TRBJ1-2; 8 nucleotides agree with TRBD1. From germline, CDR1 is SGHTA and CDR2 FQGNSA. The V segment lost 3 bases and the J segment 4 bases; nucleotides outside the gene matches: 16. This CDR3 comprises 18 residues. Here the CDR3 DNA reads TGTGCCAGCAGCTTGATCTCAGGGGGCCCCGGCGAGGCCTATGGCTACACCTTC. Protein: CASSLISGGPGEAYGYTF.

The chain links TRBV19 to TRBJ2-3; D is perhaps TRBD2 (7 bases). The CDR3 spans 14 residues. Trimming took off 10 bases at V and 3 bases at J, with 17 bases between the two ends. CDR1 LNHDA and CDR2 SQIVND come from the germline V gene (reference sequence). CDR3 loop: CATAAGAGTDTQYF. The CDR3 region has the DNA TGTGCCACCGCCGCGGGGGCAGGGACAGATACGCAGTATTTT. The entire variable domain, with the rest obtained from reference TRBV19 and TRBJ2-3, is as follows: DGGITQSPKYLFRKEGQNVTLSCEQNLNHDAMYWYRQDPGQGLRLIYYSQIVNDFQKGDIAEGYSVSREKKESFPLTVTSAQKNPTAFYLCATAAGAGTDTQYFGPGTRLTVL.

This rearrangement joins TRBV10-1 to TRBJ2-7; D remains unclear. The CDR3 is 12 residues long. CDR1 WNHNN and CDR2 SYGVQD come from the germline V gene (reference sequence). Trimming removed 2 bases at V and 3 bases at J, with 5 bases between. The CDR3 is CASSETVYEQYF. The CDR3 coding sequence is TGCGCCAGCAGTGAGACGGTCTACGAGCAGTACTTC.

This chain connects TRBV12-5 to TRBJ2-1, with TRBD1 matching over 9 bases. Unmatched junction bases numbered 4, after V lost 3 bases and J lost 7 bases. CDR1 and CDR2 (germline): LGHNT, FRNRAP. The CDR3 contains 14 residues. DNA for the CDR3: TGTGCTAGTGGTTTCGGACAGGGGAGGAATGAGCAGTTCTTC. Protein: CASGFGQGRNEQFF.